This T cell receptor (beta chain) was observed in a study of T cell repertoires in cytomegalovirus infection. About the research overall: Public TCR beta signatures provided an indication of both CMV infection and a matching HLA type. Whole-study results and caveats: Clonotype analysis showed dominance of the ex vivo response by HLA-C-restricted CMV-specific TCR beta clonotypes.

TCRdb re-called the reads with MiXCR, one entry per CDR3 protein. The sample has 800,000 to 950,000 distinct CDR3 sequences, roughly 33% seen once; the top ten hold 9.5% to 15%. The germline gives CDR1 SNHLY, CDR2 FYNNEI. The CDR3 is made up of 14 amino acids. The V gene end was trimmed by 7 bases and the J gene end by 5 bases; junction bases not matched to a gene: 7. Regarding this clonotype: Its specificity is not known.

The V and J genes are TRBV2 and TRBJ1-5, with 8 nucleotides matching TRBD1. The sequences come from cultured CD8+ T cells from PBMCs, collected from culture after CMV antigen stimulation. This receptor was obtained from a human donor in good health (CMV status not recorded). Some clones in this sample may be carry-over from other donors' samples. This chain's CDR3 is CASIGRGPDQPQHF. CDR3 bases: TGTGCCAGCATAGGCAGGGGGCCAGATCAGCCCCAGCATTTT.